This T cell receptor beta chain was identified in a study of monozygotic twins with inflammatory bowel disease. After re-calling the 5' RACE reads, TCRdb lists one entry per CDR3 protein, DNA absent. The sample table sets out fewer than 400,000 distinct CDR3 sequences. This CDR3 has 14 amino acids. Germline V gene lookup returns CDR1 SGDLS and CDR2 YYNGEE. The sequence was collected from a human donor with ulcerative colitis or Crohn's disease, or a healthy co-twin of an affected twin (not recorded which). The V gene is TRBV9, the J gene TRBJ2-7; with no DNA, the TCRdb D assignment of TRBD2 cannot be verified. Sequenced: blood. CDR3: CASSVGTSGYEQYF.